The T cell receptor (beta chain) under discussion was sequenced for a study of T cell repertoires in aging, cancer and after chemotherapy (dated by TCRdb to about 2019). Some background on the complete study: Donors spanned six age groups from 30 or younger to 70 or older, with at least three individuals per group. Alongside 95 healthy donors serving as a reference group, the cohort included 200 to 250 cancer patients, of whom some 91 had hematological cancers and 120 to 130 had solid cancers. Control TCR repertoires from healthy donors were recorded across several months to years, and re-sampling revealed clear clonal overlap. To examine immunoaging and T cell reconstitution after chemotherapy, the study profiled TCR beta repertoires in peripheral blood from healthy donors and cancer patients. The full dataset contained several million TCR reads.

The trim is 5 bases for V and 2 bases for J, with a gap of 7 bases between the germline ends. Its CDR3 holds 11 amino acids, cysteine through phenylalanine. The only DNA kept is the CDR3, 33 bases in frame from the first base. Looking up the germline V gene yields CDR1 SQVTM and CDR2 ANQGSEA. This clonotype is termed medium-sized (0.01 to 0.1%). Its antigen specificity is not known. No base quality values were provided; no much bigger clone lies one nucleotide off. Study-level results and caveats: In both cancer cohorts, the median generation probability rose over the chemotherapy interval, which suggests that the repertoire was reconstituted through rebound thymic output. In healthy donors, the drop in TCR diversity with age came mainly from a loss of richness, whereas in cancer patients a loss of evenness also played a part. Compared with age-matched healthy donors, untreated patients with hematological or solid cancers had significantly lower TCR diversity and higher clonality in blood. According to the authors, the repertoire data do not allow conclusions to be drawn about immunological memory after chemotherapy.

Using a mixed TRB-A/B primer pool, multiplex touch-down PCR amplified rearranged TRB sequences covering the V, D and J segments. Illumina adapters and sample indices were added to the amplicons in two consecutive PCR reactions performed with Phusion HS II polymerase. The amplicons were purified from gel with the NucleoSpin Gel and PCR Clean-up kit and then assessed with Qubit and an Agilent 2100 Bioanalyzer. Libraries were sequenced on an Illumina MiSeq using 600-cycle, single-indexed, paired-end runs. Regarding the original processing steps: MiXCR versions 2.12 and 3.0.5 were used to process the TRB sequences. Each unique CDR3 nucleotide sequence was treated as one clone, and only productive sequences with two or more reads were kept. Shannon diversity, evenness, clonality (one minus evenness), and alpha-parameterized diversity profiles from alpha 0 to 5 were included as repertoire metrics. The IGoR algorithm was used to calculate generation probabilities of clones in the paired pre- and post-chemotherapy samples. In-frame beta chains were kept once TCRdb had trimmed the public reads at Q25 with fastp and called clones with MiXCR. Here each entry gathers all rows of one CDR3 protein and keeps the most common genes and DNA. TCRdb, rather than the study authors, made the V and J calls. In this sample the table shows 10,000 to 13,000 distinct CDR3 sequences, about 32% of which occur a single time. The ten most abundant clones make up approximately 3.4% of the sample.

Genomic DNA extracted from peripheral blood, rather than sorted cells or RNA, was used as the source for amplification of TCR beta rearrangements. This receptor chain uses TRBV29-1 and TRBJ2-7; the D gene is unclear. The material sequenced was blood. This clonotype was obtained from a human donor in good health. The sequenced DNA is TGCAGCGTTCTAAGGCCCTACGAGCAGTACTTC. Its coded protein is CSVLRPYEQYF.